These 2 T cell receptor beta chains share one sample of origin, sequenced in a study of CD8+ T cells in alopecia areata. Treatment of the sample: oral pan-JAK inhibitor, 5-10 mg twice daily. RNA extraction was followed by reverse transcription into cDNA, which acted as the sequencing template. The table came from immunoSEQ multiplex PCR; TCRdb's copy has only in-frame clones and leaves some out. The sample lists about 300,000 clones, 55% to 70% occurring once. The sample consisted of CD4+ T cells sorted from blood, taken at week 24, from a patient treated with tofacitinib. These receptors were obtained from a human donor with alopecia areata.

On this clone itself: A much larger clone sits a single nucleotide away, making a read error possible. The CDR3 loop is CASSSRRNTEAFF. The DNA of the CDR3 is TGTGCCAGCAGCTCTAGGAGGAACACTGAAGCTTTCTTT. The V call is TRBV11-2, the J call TRBJ1-1; D is uncertain. The V end was cut by 4 bases, the J end by 1 base, with 7 bases between. The CDR3 runs 13 residues. Germline V gene data show CDR1 as SGHAT and CDR2 as FQNNGV.

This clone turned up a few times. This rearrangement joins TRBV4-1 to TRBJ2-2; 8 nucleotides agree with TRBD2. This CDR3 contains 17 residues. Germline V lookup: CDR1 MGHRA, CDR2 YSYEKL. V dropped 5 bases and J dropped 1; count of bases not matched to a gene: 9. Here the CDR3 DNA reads TGCGCCAGCAGCTTGCGGGGTAGCGGGGAGAACACCGGGGAGCTGTTTTTT. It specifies CASSLRGSGENTGELFF.